The clone carrying this TCR beta chain was observed a single time. Antigen specificity is unknown. Trimming cost V 5 bases and J 1 base, with 9 bases left between them. Germline values: CDR1 SGHTA, CDR2 FQGNSA. The CDR3 runs 14 residues. The sample comes from a study of OX40 agonist ivuxolimab in advanced cancers. General observations from the study: Averaged across samples, CD8+ T cells carried more expanded clones than CD4+ did. With doses of 0.1-3.0 mg/kg, partial responders showed among the lowest clonal expansion.

TCRdb's copy holds only in-frame clones and misses some; the assay was immunoSEQ multiplex PCR. The sample consists of 40,000 to 45,000 clones, around 80% of them appearing once. This clonotype originated in an adult with an advanced solid tumor such as melanoma, head and neck, liver or kidney cancer. The source material was CD4+ or CD8+ T cells sorted from blood, sampled in a trial of the OX40 agonist ivuxolimab. The rearrangement links TRBV7-2 to TRBJ1-5; D remains unclear. The CDR3 DNA reads TGTGCCAGCAGCCCTATAGGAAGCAATCAGCCCCAGCATTTT. Translated: CASSPIGSNQPQHF.